This T cell receptor beta chain appears in the sequencing data of a study of response to subunit inactivated influenza vaccine. Study results and caveats: Authors suggested each seasonal influenza vaccination recruits few new T cells.

This clonotype turned up a few times. Its antigen is not identified. Trimming removed 6 bases from V and 7 bases from J, with 16 bases in between. Looked up from germline, CDR1 is MNHNS and CDR2 is SASEGT. The CDR3 totals 15 residues. Each CDR3 protein is one row after TCRdb ran MiXCR on the RT-PCR reads. The table records over 400,000 distinct CDR3 sequences, 10% to 15% of them present only once. J is TRBJ1-6 and V is TRBV6-1; D is undetermined. This TCR derives from a man aged 50-59 years who received an inactivated influenza vaccine. The sequenced sample was PBMCs from blood, obtained more than 35 days after vaccination. The CDR3 region has the DNA TGTGCCAGCAGAAGTAACCCCGGTACGAATTCACCCCTCCACTTT. Translating it yields CASRSNPGTNSPLHF.